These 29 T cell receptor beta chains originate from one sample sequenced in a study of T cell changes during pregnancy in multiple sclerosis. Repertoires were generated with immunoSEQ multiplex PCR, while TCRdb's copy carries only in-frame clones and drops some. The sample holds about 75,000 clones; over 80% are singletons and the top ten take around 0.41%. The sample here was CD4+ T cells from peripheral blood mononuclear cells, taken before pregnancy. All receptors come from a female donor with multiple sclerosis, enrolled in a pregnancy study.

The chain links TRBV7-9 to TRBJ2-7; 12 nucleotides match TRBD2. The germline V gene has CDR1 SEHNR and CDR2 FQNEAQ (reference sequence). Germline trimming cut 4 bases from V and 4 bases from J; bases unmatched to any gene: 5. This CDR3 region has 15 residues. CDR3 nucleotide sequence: TGTGCCAGCAGCTCGCTACTAGCGGGGGGATACGAGCAGTACTTC. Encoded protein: CASSSLLAGGYEQYF.

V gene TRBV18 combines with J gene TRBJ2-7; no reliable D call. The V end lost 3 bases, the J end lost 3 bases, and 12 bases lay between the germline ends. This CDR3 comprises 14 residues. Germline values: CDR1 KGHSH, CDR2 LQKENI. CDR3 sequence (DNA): TGTGCCAGCTCACCGTGGAGAGAGCACTACGAGCAGTACTTC. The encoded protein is CASSPWREHYEQYF.

CDR3 in DNA: TGTGCCAGCAGTTCCATCCAGACCCAGTACTTC. Encoded protein: CASSSIQTQYF. This chain connects TRBV6-5 to TRBJ2-5; D not resolved. The germline CDR1 and CDR2 sequences are MNHEY and SVGAGI. The ends were cut back, 4 bases at V and 6 bases at J, with 6 bases in the middle. The CDR3 covers 11 residues.

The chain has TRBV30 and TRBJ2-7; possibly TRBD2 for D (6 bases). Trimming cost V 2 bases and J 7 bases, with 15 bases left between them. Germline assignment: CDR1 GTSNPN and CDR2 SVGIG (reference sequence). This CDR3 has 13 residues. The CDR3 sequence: CAWSRDSVGEQYF. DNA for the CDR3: TGTGCCTGGAGTAGGGACTCCGTGGGGGAGCAGTACTTC.

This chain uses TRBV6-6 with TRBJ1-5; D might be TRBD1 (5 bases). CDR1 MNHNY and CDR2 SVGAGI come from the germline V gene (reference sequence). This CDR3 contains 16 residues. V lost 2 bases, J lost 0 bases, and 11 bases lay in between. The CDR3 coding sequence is TGTGCCAGCAGTTACGACGGGGGAGGTAGCAATCAGCCCCAGCATTTT. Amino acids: CASSYDGGGSNQPQHF.

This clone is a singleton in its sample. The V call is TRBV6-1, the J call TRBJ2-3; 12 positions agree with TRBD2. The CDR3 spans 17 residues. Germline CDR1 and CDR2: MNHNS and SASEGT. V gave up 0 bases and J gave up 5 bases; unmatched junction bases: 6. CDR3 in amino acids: CASSEALAGGPGDTQYF. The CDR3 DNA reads TGTGCCAGCAGTGAAGCGCTAGCGGGGGGGCCAGGAGATACGCAGTATTTT.

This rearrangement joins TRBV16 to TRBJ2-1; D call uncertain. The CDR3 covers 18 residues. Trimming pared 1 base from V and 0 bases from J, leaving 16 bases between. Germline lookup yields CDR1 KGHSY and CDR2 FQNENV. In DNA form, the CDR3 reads TGTGCCAGCAGCCAATTTTTTCACAGAAGCAGCTCCTACAATGAGCAGTTCTTC. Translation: CASSQFFHRSSSYNEQFF. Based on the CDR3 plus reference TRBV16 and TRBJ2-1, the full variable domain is GEEVAQTPKHLVRGEGQKAKLYCAPIKGHSYVFWYQQVLKNEFKFLISFQNENVFDETGMPKERFSAKCLPNSPCSLEIQATKLEDSAVYFCASSQFFHRSSSYNEQFFGPGTRLTVL.

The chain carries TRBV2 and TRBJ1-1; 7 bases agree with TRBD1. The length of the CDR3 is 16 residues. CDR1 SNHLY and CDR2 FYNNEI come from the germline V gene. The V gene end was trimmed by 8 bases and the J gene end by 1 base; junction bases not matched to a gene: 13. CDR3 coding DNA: TGTGCCAGCGGCAGAACAGGGGTAGGGTCGAACACTGAAGCTTTCTTT. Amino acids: CASGRTGVGSNTEAFF.

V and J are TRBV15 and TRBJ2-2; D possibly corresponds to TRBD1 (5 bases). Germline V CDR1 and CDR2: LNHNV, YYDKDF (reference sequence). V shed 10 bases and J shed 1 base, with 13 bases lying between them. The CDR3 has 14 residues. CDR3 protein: CASSGQGNTGELFF. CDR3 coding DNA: TGTGCCAGTAGTGGGCAGGGGAACACCGGGGAGCTGTTTTTT.

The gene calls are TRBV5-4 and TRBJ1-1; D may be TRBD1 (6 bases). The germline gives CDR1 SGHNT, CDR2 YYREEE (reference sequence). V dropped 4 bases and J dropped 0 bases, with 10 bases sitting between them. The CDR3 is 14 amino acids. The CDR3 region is CASSPDSMNTEAFF. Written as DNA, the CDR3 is TGTGCCAGCAGCCCGGACAGCATGAACACTGAAGCTTTCTTT.

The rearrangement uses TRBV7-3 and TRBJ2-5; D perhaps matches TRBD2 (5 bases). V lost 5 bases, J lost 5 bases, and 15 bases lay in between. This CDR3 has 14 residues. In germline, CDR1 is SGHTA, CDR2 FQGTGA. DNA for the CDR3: TGTGCCAGCAGCCCCAGCGGTTCCCCCGAGACCCAGTACTTC. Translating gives CASSPSGSPETQYF.

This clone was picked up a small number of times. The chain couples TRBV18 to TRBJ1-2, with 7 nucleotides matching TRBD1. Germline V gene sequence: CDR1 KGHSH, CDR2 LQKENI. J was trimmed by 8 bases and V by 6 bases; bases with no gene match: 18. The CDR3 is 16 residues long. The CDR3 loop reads CASSLRSGDQGVGYTF. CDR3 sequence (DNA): TGTGCCAGCTCGCTCCGGAGTGGGGACCAGGGGGTCGGCTACACCTTC.

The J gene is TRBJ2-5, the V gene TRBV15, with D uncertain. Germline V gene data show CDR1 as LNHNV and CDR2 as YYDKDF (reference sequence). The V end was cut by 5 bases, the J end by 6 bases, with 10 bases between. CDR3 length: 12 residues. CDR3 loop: CATSPGEKTQYF. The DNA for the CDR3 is TGTGCCACCAGCCCTGGAGAGAAGACCCAGTACTTC.

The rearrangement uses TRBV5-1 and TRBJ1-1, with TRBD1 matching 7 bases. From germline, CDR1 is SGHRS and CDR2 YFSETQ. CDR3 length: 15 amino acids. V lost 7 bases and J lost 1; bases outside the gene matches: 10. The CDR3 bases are TGCGCCAGCGGCAGACGGGACAGCAAGAACACTGAAGCTTTCTTT. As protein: CASGRRDSKNTEAFF.

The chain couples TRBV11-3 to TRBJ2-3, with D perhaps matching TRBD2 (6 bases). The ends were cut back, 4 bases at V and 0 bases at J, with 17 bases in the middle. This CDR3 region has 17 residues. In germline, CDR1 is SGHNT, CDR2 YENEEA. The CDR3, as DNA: TGTGCCAGCAGCTCGGGACTCCTTATAGCTAGCACAGATACGCAGTATTTT. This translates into CASSSGLLIASTDTQYF.

The CDR3 reads CASSVDSGGVQETQYF. The DNA for the CDR3 is TGTGCCAGCAGCGTAGATAGCGGGGGAGTACAAGAGACCCAGTACTTC. The chain links TRBV9 to TRBJ2-5; 9 bases are shared with TRBD2. The germline V gene has CDR1 SGDLS and CDR2 YYNGEE. With 0 bases clipped from V and 2 bases from J, the junction kept 5 bases outside the gene matches. The CDR3 extends over 16 amino acids.

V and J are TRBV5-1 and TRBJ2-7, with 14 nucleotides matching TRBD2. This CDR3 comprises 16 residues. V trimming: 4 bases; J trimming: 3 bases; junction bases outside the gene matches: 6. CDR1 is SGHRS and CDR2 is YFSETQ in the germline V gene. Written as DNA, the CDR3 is TGCGCCAGCAGCGCGGGACTAGCGGGGGAATACTACGAGCAGTACTTC. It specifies CASSAGLAGEYYEQYF.

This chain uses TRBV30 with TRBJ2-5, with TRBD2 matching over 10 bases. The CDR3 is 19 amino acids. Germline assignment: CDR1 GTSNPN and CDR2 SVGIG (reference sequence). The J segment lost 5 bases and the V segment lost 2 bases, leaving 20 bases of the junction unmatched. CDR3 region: CAWSFLGAGGPRARETQYF. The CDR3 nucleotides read TGTGCCTGGAGTTTTTTAGGAGCGGGGGGGCCTAGGGCCAGGGAGACCCAGTACTTC. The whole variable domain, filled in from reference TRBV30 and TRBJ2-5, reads SQTIHQWPATLVQPVGSPLSLECTVEGTSNPNLYWYRQAAGRGLQLLFYSVGIGQISSEVPQNLSASRPQDRQFILSSKKLLLSDSGFYLCAWSFLGAGGPRARETQYFGPGTRLLVL.

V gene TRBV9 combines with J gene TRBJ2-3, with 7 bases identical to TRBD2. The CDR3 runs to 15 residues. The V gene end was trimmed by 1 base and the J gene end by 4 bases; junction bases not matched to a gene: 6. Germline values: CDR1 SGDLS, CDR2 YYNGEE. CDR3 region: CASSVLDGRADTQYF. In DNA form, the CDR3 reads TGTGCCAGCAGCGTATTAGATGGGAGGGCAGATACGCAGTATTTT.

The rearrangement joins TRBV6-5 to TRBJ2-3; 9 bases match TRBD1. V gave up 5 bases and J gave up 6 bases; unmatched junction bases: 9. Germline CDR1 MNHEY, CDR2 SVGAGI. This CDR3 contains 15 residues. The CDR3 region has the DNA TGTGCCAGCAGTCGACAGGGGGGGGGCCGCGATACGCAGTATTTT. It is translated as CASSRQGGGRDTQYF.

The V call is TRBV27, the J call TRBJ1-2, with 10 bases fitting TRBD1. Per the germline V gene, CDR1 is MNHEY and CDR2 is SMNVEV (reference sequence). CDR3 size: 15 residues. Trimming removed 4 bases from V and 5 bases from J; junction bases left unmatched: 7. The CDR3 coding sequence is TGTGCCAGCAGTTCCCGGGACAGGGGAGTTTATGGCTACACCTTC. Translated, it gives CASSSRDRGVYGYTF.

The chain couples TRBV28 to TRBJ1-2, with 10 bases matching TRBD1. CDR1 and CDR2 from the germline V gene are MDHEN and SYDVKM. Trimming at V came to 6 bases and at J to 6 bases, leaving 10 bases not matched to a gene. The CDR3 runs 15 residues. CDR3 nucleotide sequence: TGTGCCAGCAGGAAGCCGACGGGACAGGGGAATGGCTACACCTTC. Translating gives CASRKPTGQGNGYTF.

This chain's CDR3 is CAWKLLGTGSSYEQYF. The CDR3 DNA reads as TGTGCCTGGAAACTCCTCGGGACAGGGAGCTCCTACGAGCAGTACTTC. The chain employs TRBV30 and TRBJ2-7, with TRBD1 matching over 9 bases. Looked up from germline, CDR1 is GTSNPN and CDR2 is SVGIG (reference sequence). V lost 4 bases to trimming and J lost 0 bases; unmatched junction nucleotides: 10. The CDR3 loop spans 16 amino acids.

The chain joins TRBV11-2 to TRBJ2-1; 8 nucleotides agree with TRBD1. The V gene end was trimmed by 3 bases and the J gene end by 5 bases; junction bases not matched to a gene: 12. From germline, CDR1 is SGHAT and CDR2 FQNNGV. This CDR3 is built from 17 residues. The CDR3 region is CASSFMAGGFVNNEQFF. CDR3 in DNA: TGTGCCAGCAGCTTCATGGCAGGGGGCTTTGTGAACAATGAGCAGTTCTTC.

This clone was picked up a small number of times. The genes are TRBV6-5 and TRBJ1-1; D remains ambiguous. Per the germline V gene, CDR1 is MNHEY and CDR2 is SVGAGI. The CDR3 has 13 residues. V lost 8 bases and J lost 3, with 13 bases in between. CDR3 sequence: CASSPLPDTEAFF. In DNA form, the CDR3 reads TGTGCCAGCTCCCCCCTCCCGGACACTGAAGCTTTCTTT.

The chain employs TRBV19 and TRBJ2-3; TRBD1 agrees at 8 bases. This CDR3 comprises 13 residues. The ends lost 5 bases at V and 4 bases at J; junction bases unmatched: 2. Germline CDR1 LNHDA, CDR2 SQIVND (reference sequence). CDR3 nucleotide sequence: TGTGCCAGTAGTTTCAGGGGGCCAGATACGCAGTATTTT. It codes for CASSFRGPDTQYF.

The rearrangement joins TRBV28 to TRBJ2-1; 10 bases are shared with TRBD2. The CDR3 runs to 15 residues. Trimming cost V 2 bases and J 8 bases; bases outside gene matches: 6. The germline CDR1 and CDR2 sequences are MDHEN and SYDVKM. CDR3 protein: CASSLASSGRYEQFF. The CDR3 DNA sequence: TGTGCCAGCAGTTTAGCATCTAGCGGGAGATATGAGCAGTTCTTC.

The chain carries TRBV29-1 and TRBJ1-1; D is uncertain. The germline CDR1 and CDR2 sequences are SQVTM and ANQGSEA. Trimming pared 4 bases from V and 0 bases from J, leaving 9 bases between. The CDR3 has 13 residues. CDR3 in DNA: TGCAGCGTTGGGTCAGGTATGAACACTGAAGCTTTCTTT. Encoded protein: CSVGSGMNTEAFF.

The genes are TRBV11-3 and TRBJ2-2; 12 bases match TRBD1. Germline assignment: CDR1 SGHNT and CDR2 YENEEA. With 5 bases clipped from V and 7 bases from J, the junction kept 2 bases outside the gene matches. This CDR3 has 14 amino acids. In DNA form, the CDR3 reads TGTGCCAGCAGCAGGGACAGGGGGCTCGGGGAGCTGTTTTTT. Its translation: CASSRDRGLGELFF.